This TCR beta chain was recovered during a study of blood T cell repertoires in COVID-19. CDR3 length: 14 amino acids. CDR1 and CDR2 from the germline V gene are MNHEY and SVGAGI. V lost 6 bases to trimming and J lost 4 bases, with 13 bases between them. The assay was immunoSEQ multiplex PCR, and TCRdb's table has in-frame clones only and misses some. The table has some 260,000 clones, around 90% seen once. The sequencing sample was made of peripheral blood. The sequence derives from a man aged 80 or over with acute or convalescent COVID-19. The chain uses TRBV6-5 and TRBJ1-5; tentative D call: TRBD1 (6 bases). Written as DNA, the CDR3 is TGTGCCAGCAGGGCTCAGGGGCAGAATCAGCCCCAGCATTTT. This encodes CASRAQGQNQPQHF.